This is a list of T cell receptor beta chains from one sample in a study of Graves' ophthalmopathy and Graves' hyperthyroidism. TCRdb passed the multiplex PCR reads through MiXCR, listing each CDR3 protein once. The profile covers hundreds of thousands of distinct CDR3 sequences, with about 41% appearing a single time and 3.3% taken by the ten largest. Specimen: peripheral blood. The receptors come from an adult man with Graves' ophthalmopathy. The conserved cysteine and the conserved F or W are not part of the CDR3 here. Fields, in order: J gene, V gene, CDR3 protein.

j_call: TRBJ1-5
v_call: TRBV6-2/TRBV6-3
cdr3_aa: ASSRRDSNQPQH

j_call: TRBJ2-5
v_call: TRBV7-9
cdr3_aa: ASSSRLAGGPLY

j_call: TRBJ2-5
v_call: TRBV6-1
cdr3_aa: ASTLGTAQETQY

j_call: TRBJ1-2
v_call: TRBV5-8
cdr3_aa: ASSLEQGDYGYT

j_call: TRBJ1-4
v_call: TRBV3-1
cdr3_aa: ASSQDPGVANEKLF

j_call: TRBJ2-7
v_call: TRBV7-9
cdr3_aa: ASSPPGGAIYEQY

j_call: TRBJ2-1
v_call: TRBV7-8
cdr3_aa: ASSLAGINEQF

j_call: TRBJ2-5
v_call: TRBV5-5
cdr3_aa: ASSHPTVAETQY

j_call: TRBJ2-7
v_call: TRBV18
cdr3_aa: ASSAQDGIYEQY

j_call: TRBJ2-5
v_call: TRBV5-6
cdr3_aa: ASSLGGMETQY

j_call: TRBJ2-5
v_call: TRBV6-6
cdr3_aa: ASSYLGTQKGETQY

j_call: TRBJ1-1
v_call: TRBV11-2
cdr3_aa: ASSSRPGQANTEAF

j_call: TRBJ2-5
v_call: TRBV12-3/TRBV12-4
cdr3_aa: ASRPGLVGARQTQY

j_call: TRBJ1-4
v_call: TRBV7-8
cdr3_aa: ASSYTQGSPNEKLF

j_call: TRBJ1-6
v_call: TRBV5-1
cdr3_aa: ASSLSAQAGYNSPLH

j_call: TRBJ1-4
v_call: TRBV7-9
cdr3_aa: ASSSQTGSNEKLF

j_call: TRBJ1-3
v_call: TRBV29-1
cdr3_aa: SVEGQGDYGYTIY

j_call: TRBJ1-3
v_call: TRBV2
cdr3_aa: AGSPGQSSGNTIY

j_call: TRBJ2-6
v_call: TRBV2
cdr3_aa: ASCEESSGANVLT